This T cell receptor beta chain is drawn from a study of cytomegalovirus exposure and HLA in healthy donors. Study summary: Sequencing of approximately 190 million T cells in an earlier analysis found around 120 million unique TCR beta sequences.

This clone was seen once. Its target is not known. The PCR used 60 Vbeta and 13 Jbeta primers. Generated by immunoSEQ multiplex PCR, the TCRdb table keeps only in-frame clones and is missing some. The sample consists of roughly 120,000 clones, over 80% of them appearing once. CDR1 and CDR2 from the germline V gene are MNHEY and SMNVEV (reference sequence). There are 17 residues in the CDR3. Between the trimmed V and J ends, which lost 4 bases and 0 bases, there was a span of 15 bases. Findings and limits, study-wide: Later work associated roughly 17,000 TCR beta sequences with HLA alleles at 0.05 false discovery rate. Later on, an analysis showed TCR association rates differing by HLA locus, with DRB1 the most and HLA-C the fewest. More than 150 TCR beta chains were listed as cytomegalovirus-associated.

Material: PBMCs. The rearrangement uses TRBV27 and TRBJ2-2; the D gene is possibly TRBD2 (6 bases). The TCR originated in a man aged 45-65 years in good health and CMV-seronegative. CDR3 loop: CASSSRGLGPNTGELFF. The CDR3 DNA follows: TGTGCCAGCAGTTCAAGGGGACTCGGGCCGAACACCGGGGAGCTGTTTTTT.